The source of this T cell receptor beta chain is a study of identical twins. This clonotype appeared a few times. Its cognate antigen is unknown. A universal primer site arose from template switching, and cDNA bore unique molecular identifiers. Via MiXCR, TCRdb re-called the 5' RACE reads, giving one row per CDR3 protein. This sample carries fewer than 450,000 distinct CDR3 sequences, roughly 9% of them seen once, and the ten largest clones take 7.5% to 9.5%. Germline trimming cut 2 bases from V and 4 bases from J; bases unmatched to any gene: 10. In germline, CDR1 is MGHRA, CDR2 YSYEKL. CDR3 size: 16 residues. Broader study findings: For cord blood, abundant beta clonotypes had fewer insertions, unlike memory repertoires, which showed none.

The sequenced material came from naive T cells sorted from blood. V and J are TRBV4-1 and TRBJ2-7; the match to TRBD1 covers 8 bases. This TCR derives from a woman in her forties or fifties in good health. The CDR3 loop reads CASSQSPGTGRYEQYF. The CDR3 DNA reads TGCGCCAGCAGCCAAAGCCCCGGGACAGGTCGGTACGAGCAGTACTTC.